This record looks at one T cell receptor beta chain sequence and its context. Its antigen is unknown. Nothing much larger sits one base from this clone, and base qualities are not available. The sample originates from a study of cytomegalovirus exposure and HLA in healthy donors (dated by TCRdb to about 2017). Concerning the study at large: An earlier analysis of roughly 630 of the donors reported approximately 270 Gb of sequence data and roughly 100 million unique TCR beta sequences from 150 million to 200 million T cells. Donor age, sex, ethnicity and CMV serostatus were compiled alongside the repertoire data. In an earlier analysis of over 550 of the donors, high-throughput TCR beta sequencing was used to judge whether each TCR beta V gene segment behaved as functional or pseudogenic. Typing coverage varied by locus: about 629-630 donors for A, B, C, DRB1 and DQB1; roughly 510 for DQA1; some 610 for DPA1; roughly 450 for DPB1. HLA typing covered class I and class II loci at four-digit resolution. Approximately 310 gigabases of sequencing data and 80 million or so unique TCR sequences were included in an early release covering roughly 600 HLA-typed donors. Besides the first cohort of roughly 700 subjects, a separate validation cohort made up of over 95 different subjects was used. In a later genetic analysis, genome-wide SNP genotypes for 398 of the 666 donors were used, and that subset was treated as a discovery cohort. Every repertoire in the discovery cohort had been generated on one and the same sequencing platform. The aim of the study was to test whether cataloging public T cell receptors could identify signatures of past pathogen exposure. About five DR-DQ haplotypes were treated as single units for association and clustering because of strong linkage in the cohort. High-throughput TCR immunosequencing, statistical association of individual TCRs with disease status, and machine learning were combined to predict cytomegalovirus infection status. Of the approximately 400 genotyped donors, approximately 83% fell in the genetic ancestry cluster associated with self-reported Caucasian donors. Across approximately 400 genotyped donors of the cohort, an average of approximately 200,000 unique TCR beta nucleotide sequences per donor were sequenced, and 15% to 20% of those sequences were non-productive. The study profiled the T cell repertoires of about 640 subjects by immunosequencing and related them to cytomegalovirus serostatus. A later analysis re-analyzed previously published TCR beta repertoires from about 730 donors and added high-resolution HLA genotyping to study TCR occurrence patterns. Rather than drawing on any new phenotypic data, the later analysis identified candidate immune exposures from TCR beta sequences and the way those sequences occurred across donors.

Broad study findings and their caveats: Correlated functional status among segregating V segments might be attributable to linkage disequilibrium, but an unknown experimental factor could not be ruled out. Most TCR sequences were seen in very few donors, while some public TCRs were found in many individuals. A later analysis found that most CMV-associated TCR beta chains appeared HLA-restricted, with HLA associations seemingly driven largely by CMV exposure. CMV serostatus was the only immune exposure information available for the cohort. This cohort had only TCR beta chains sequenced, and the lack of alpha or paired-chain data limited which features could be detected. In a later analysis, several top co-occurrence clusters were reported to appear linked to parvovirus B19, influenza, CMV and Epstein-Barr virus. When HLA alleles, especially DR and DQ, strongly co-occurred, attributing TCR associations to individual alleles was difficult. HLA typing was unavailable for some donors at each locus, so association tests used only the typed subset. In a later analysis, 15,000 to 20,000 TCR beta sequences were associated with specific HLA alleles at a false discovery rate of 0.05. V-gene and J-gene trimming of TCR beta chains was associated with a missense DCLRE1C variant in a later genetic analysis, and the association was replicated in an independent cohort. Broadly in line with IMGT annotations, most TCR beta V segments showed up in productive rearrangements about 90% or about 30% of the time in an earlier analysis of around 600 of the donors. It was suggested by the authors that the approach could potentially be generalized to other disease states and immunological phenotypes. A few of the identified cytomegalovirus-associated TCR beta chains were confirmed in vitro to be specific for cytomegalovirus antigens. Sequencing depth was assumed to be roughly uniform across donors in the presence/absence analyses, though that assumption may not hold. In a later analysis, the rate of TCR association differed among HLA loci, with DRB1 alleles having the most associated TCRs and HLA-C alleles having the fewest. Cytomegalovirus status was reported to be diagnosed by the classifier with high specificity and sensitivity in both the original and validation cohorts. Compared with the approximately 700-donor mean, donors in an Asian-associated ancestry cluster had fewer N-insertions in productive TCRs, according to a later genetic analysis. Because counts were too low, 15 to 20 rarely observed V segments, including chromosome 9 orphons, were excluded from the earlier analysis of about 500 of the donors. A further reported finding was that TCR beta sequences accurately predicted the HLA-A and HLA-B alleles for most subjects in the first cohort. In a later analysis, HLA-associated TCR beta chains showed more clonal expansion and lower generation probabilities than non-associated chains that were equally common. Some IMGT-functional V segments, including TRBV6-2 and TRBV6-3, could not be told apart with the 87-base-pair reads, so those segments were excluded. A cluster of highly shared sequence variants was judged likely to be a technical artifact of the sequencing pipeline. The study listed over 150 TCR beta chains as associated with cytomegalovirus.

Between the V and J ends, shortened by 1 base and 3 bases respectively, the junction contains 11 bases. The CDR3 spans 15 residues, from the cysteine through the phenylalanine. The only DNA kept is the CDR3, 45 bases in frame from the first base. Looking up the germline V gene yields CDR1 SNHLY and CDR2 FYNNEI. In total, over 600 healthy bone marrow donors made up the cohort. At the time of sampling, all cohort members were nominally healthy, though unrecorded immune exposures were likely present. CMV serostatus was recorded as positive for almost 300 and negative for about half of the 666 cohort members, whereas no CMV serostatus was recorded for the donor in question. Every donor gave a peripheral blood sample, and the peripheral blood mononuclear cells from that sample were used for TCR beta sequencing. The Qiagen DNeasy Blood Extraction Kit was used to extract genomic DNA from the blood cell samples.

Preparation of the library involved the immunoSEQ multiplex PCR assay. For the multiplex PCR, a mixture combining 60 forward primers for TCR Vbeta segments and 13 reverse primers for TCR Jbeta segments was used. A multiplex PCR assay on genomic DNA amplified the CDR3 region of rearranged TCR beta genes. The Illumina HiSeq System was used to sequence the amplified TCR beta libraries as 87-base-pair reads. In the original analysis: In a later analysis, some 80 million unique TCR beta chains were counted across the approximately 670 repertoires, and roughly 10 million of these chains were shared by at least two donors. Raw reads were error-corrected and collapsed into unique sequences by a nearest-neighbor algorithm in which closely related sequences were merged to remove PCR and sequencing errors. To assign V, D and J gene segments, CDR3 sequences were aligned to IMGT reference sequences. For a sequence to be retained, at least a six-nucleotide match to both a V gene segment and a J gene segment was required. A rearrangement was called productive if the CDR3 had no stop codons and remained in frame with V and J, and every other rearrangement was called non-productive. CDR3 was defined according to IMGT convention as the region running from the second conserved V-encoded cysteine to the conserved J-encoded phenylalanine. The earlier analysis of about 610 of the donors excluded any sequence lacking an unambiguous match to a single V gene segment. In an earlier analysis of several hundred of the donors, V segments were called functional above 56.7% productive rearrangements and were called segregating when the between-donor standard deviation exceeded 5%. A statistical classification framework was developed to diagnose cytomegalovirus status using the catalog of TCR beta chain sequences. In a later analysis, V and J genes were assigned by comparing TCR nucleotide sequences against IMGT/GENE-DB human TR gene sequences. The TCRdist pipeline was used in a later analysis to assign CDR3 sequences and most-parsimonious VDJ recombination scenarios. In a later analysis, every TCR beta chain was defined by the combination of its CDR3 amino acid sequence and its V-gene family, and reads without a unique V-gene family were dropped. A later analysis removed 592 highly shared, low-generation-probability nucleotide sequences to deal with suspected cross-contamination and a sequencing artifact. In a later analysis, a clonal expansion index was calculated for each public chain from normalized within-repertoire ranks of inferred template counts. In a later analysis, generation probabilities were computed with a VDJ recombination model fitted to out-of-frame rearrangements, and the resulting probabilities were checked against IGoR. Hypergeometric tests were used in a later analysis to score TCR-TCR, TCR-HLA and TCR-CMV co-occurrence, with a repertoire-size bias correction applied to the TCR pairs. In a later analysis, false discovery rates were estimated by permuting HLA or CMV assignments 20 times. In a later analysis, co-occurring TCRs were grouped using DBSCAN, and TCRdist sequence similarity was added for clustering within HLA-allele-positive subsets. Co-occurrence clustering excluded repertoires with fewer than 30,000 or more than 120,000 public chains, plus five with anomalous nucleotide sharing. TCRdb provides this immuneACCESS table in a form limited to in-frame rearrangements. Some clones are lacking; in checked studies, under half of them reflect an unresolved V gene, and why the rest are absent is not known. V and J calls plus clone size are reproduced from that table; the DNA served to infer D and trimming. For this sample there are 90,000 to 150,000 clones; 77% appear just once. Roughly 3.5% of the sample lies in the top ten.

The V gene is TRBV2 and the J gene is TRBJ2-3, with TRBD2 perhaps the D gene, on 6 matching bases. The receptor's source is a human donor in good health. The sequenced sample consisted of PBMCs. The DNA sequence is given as TGTGCCAGCAGTGAAGGCGGGGTCCAGACAGATACGCAGTATTTT. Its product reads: CASSEGGVQTDTQYF.